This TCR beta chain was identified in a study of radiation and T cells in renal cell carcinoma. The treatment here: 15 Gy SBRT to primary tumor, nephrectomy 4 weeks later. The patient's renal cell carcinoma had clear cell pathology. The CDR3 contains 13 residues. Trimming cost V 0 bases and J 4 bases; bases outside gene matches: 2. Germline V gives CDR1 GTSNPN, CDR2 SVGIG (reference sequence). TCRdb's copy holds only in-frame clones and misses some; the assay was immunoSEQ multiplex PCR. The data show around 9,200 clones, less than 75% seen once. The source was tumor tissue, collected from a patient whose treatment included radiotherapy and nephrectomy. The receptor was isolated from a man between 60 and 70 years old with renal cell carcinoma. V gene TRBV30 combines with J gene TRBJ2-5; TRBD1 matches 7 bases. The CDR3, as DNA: TGTGCCTGGAGTGTACAGGGGAGAGAGACCCAGTACTTC. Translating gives CAWSVQGRETQYF.